These 10 T cell receptor beta chains came from one sample sequenced in a study of cytomegalovirus exposure and HLA in healthy donors. Primers: 60 Vbeta forward and 13 Jbeta reverse. The table came from immunoSEQ multiplex PCR; TCRdb's copy has only in-frame clones and leaves some out. The data contain 150,000 to 200,000 clones, 70% of them singletons. Material for sequencing was PBMCs. The receptor set was obtained from a man aged 18 to 30 in good health and CMV-seropositive.

V usage is TRBV28 and J usage is TRBJ1-2, with a possible D match to TRBD1 (5 bases). The germline V gene encodes CDR1 MDHEN and CDR2 SYDVKM. Trimming left V 6 bases short and J 3 bases short, with 23 bases between. CDR3 length equals 17 residues. The CDR3 sequence: CASSSRTGLIGDYGYTF. The CDR3 nucleotides read TGTGCCAGCAGCTCTCGAACAGGCCTTATAGGGGACTATGGCTACACCTTC.

The chain is built from TRBV19 and TRBJ1-1; possible D gene TRBD1, 5 bases. The CDR3 is 14 residues long. The V and J ends lost 4 bases and 4 bases respectively, with 13 bases between them. The germline V gene has CDR1 LNHDA and CDR2 SQIVND (reference sequence). The CDR3 sequence is CASSNQGGGTEAFF. The CDR3 DNA follows: TGTGCCAGTAGTAACCAGGGCGGGGGCACTGAAGCTTTCTTT.

The chain joins TRBV28 to TRBJ1-5; D is possibly TRBD1 (6 bases). The CDR3 extends over 12 amino acids. The V end was cut by 5 bases, the J end by 7 bases, with 9 bases between. CDR1 and CDR2 from the germline V gene are MDHEN and SYDVKM. The CDR3 DNA sequence: TGTGCCAGCAGTAGGGGGATGCAGCCCCAGCATTTT. This translates into CASSRGMQPQHF. The full variable domain, completed using reference TRBV28 and TRBJ1-5, is DVKVTQSSRYLVKRTGEKVFLECVQDMDHENMFWYRQDPGLGLRLIYFSYDVKMKEKGDIPEGYSVSREKKERFSLILESASTNQTSMYLCASSRGMQPQHFGDGTRLSIL.

The genes are TRBV4-1 and TRBJ1-5, with D perhaps TRBD1 (6 bases). V was pared by 1 base and J by 0 bases, with 13 bases between. This CDR3 has 17 residues. Germline V gene data show CDR1 as MGHRA and CDR2 as YSYEKL. The CDR3 here is CASSQGAGTPSNQPQHF. The CDR3 DNA sequence: TGCGCCAGCAGCCAAGGCGCCGGGACACCTAGCAATCAGCCCCAGCATTTT.

The rearrangement joins TRBV4-2 to TRBJ1-2; no clear D gene. In germline, CDR1 is LGHNA, CDR2 YNFKEQ. The V and J ends lost 1 base and 4 bases respectively, with 22 bases between them. There are 18 residues in the CDR3. For the CDR3, the DNA is TGTGCCAGCAGCCAAGGACTTGTTGACCGAGGCACGCGCTATGGCTACACCTTC. This encodes CASSQGLVDRGTRYGYTF.

CDR3 sequence (DNA): TGTGCCAGCAGAAACAACAATGAGCAGTTCTTC. Translation gives CASRNNNEQFF. V is TRBV6-4 and J is TRBJ2-1; D unclear. Trimming left V 6 bases short and J 5 bases short, with 5 bases between. Per the germline V gene, CDR1 is MRHNA and CDR2 is SNTAGT. CDR3 size: 11 residues.

There are a few counts of this clone. The rearrangement uses TRBV5-1 and TRBJ2-2; D may be TRBD2 (6 bases). Trimming took off 8 bases at V and 3 bases at J, with 11 bases between the two ends. The CDR3 loop spans 13 amino acids. CDR1 and CDR2 (germline): SGHRS, YFSETQ. DNA for the CDR3: TGCGCCAGTTCTGGCGGGGACACCGGGGAGCTGTTTTTT. It encodes CASSGGDTGELFF.

The V gene is TRBV7-9, the J gene TRBJ1-2; no reliable D call. The ends were cut back, 2 bases at V and 2 bases at J, with 12 bases in the middle. CDR1 and CDR2 from the germline V gene are SEHNR and FQNEAQ (reference sequence). The CDR3 extends over 15 amino acids. The DNA of the CDR3 is TGTGCCAGCAGCTTATCTTATGGGGAGAACTATGGCTACACCTTC. It encodes CASSLSYGENYGYTF.

The sample holds one count of this clone. Relative to the germline gene, one junction end is altered; a read error may explain this. The chain links TRBV7-9 to TRBJ2-3; a possible D gene is TRBD2 (5 bases). The CDR3 is 11 residues long. The germline CDR1 and CDR2 sequences are SEHNR and FQNEAQ (reference sequence). The CDR3 sequence: CASSPGRGLFF. DNA of the CDR3: TGTGCCAGCAGCCCCGGGCGCGGGCTCTTCTTT.

The rearrangement links TRBV6-5 to TRBJ2-3, with 8 bases matching TRBD1. The CDR3 runs to 15 residues. Germline V gene sequence: CDR1 MNHEY, CDR2 SVGAGI. Germline trimming cut 8 bases from V and 3 bases from J; bases unmatched to any gene: 10. CDR3 residues: CASSPQGAGTDTQYF. CDR3 nucleotide sequence: TGTGCCAGCTCTCCCCAGGGGGCCGGGACAGATACGCAGTATTTT.